This record covers a single TCR beta chain. The antigen remains undetermined. Alopecia areata patients provided lesional scalp punch biopsies and peripheral blood. The record originates from a study of CD8+ T cells in alopecia areata. Study overall: Administration of oral tofacitinib to treated patients was at 5 to 10 mg twice daily.

The sequencing template was cDNA reverse transcribed from extracted RNA. Generated by immunoSEQ multiplex PCR, the TCRdb table keeps only in-frame clones and is missing some. The sample carries roughly 75,000 clones, approximately 60% recorded once. Points from the study as a whole: Scalp lesions, especially in alopecia totalis/universalis, had higher clonality than normal scalp.

CDR1 SGHRS and CDR2 YFSETQ come from the germline V gene. The CDR3 covers 14 residues. The junction had 6 bases not matched to a gene; V was cut back by 4 bases and J by 5 bases. The material sequenced was CD8+ T cells sorted from blood, taken at week 0. This receptor was obtained from a human donor with alopecia areata. The chain employs TRBV5-1 and TRBJ2-5; 9 positions match TRBD2. The CDR3 nucleotides read TGCGCCAGCAGCCAGCGGGGGGCAGCGGAGACCCAGTACTTC. It encodes CASSQRGAAETQYF.